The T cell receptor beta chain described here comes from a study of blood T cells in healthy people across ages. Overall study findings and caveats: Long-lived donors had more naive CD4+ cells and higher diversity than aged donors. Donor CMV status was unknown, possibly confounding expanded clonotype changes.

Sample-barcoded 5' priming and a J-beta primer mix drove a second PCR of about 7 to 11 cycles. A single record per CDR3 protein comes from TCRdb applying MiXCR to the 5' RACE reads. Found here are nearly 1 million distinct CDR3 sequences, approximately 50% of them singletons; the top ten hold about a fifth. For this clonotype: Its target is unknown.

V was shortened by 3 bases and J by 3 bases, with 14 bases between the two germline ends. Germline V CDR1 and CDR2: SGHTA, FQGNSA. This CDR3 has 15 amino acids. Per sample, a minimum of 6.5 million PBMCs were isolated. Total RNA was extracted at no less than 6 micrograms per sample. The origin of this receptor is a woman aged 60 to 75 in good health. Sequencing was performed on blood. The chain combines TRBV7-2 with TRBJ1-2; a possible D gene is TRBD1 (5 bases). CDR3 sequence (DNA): TGTGCCAGCAGCTTGGGAGGGGTGGGGGACTATGGCTACACCTTC. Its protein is CASSLGGVGDYGYTF.